The 16 T cell receptor beta chains below come from one sample, sequenced in a study of shared clonotypes between healthy human individuals. Measured with immunoSEQ multiplex PCR; TCRdb has only the in-frame clones, and not every one. The sample has 450,000 to 500,000 clones, around four fifths seen once; the top ten hold about 11%. Specimen: PBMCs. The receptors here all came from a woman between 40 and 50 years old in good health. Some clones in this sample may be carry-over from other donors' samples.

In its sample, this clone was seen once. J is TRBJ2-6 and V is TRBV5-6; 8 positions agree with TRBD1. J gave up 1 base and V 3 bases, and 12 bases lay outside the gene matches. Looked up from germline, CDR1 is SGHDT and CDR2 is YYEEEE. CDR3 size: 19 residues. The CDR3 protein is CASSSGGAGPLSGANVLTF. CDR3 coding DNA: TGTGCCAGCAGCTCAGGGGGCGCCGGCCCGCTGTCTGGGGCCAACGTCCTGACTTTC.

Comment on this clone: Possible read error: a much larger clone is one base away. V is TRBV5-4 and J is TRBJ2-7, with D possibly TRBD1 on 5 matching bases. This CDR3 is 15 amino acids long. Trimming stripped 4 bases from V and 2 bases from J, with 16 bases between. Germline loops: CDR1 SGHNT, CDR2 YYREEE (reference sequence). The CDR3 reads CASSQKAGNPYEQYF. CDR3 DNA: TGTGCCAGCAGCCAGAAGGCAGGGAATCCCTACGAGCAGTACTTC.

V usage is TRBV4-3 and J usage is TRBJ2-1; D tentatively fits TRBD1 or TRBD2 (5 bases each). This CDR3 comprises 16 residues. Trimming removed 1 base at V and 0 bases at J, with 10 bases between. Germline lookup yields CDR1 LGHNA and CDR2 YSLEER. The DNA for the CDR3 is TGCGCCAGCAGCCAAGCTTGGGGGTACTCCTACAATGAGCAGTTCTTC. It codes for CASSQAWGYSYNEQFF.

This rearrangement joins TRBV9 to TRBJ2-7, with TRBD2 as a possible D gene (5 bases). This CDR3 is built from 15 residues. Germline assignment: CDR1 SGDLS and CDR2 YYNGEE. Trimming cost V 3 bases and J 6 bases, with 19 bases left between them. Written as DNA, the CDR3 is TGTGCCAGCAGCGCCCAAAGAGGGCTAGTAGGCGAGCAGTACTTC. Amino acid sequence: CASSAQRGLVGEQYF.

This chain links TRBV27 with TRBJ1-2; 9 bases are a match to TRBD1. The CDR3 contains 15 residues. CDR1 is MNHEY and CDR2 is SMNVEV in the germline V gene (reference sequence). After removal of 5 bases from V and 6 bases from J, the junction contained 10 bases not matched to a gene. The CDR3 bases are TGTGCCAGCAGTCCCGAAGGGGACAGGGCTCATGGCTACACCTTC. This codes for CASSPEGDRAHGYTF.

This clone turned up a few times. The V gene is TRBV5-1, the J gene TRBJ1-1, with a possible D match to TRBD1 (5 bases). The CDR3 runs 15 residues. From germline, CDR1 is SGHRS and CDR2 YFSETQ. V lost 3 bases to trimming and J lost 7 bases, with 19 bases between them. CDR3 in DNA: TGCGCCAGCAGCTCTGGTGCCAGGGACGCTCTTGAAGCTTTCTTT. Protein sequence: CASSSGARDALEAFF.

The chain links TRBV6-1 to TRBJ1-4; 7 bases are shared with TRBD1. CDR1 is MNHNS, CDR2 SASEGT, per germline. CDR3 length: 13 residues. J gave up 10 bases and V 4 bases, and 6 bases lay outside the gene matches. The CDR3 DNA reads TGTGCCAGCAGTGCTGGGACAGTGGGAAAACTGTTTTTT. Translated: CASSAGTVGKLFF.

The chain has TRBV11-2 and TRBJ2-5; perhaps TRBD2 as D (6 bases). The J call may be faulty, since TRBJ2-7 better matches the DNA end. The CDR3 is 16 amino acids. Germline-derived CDR1 and CDR2 are SGHAT and FQNNGV. In nucleotides, the CDR3 is TGTGCCAGCAGATCTACGGGACTCCAAAGGAATTACGAGCAGTACTTC. Translated, it gives CASRSTGLQRNYEQYF.

As to this clone: The junction does not match germline at one end; this may be a read error. Additional DNA sequences in this sample encode the identical CDR3. V is TRBV4-2 and J is TRBJ1-5; D is unclear. The CDR3 runs 15 residues. The germline V gene has CDR1 LGHNA and CDR2 YNFKEQ. CDR3 nucleotides: TGTGCCAGCAGCCAAGCCCTGGCGCGCAATCAGCCCCAGCACTTT. The encoded protein is CASSQALARNQPQHF.

This rearrangement joins TRBV2 to TRBJ2-3; 10 nucleotides match TRBD2. The V and J ends lost 6 bases and 4 bases, in that order; junction bases with no gene match: 4. Germline V lookup: CDR1 SNHLY, CDR2 FYNNEI. The CDR3 totals 14 residues. DNA of the CDR3: TGTGCCAGCAGAGCTAGCGGGAGTTCAGATACGCAGTATTTT. Translated, it gives CASRASGSSDTQYF.

This chain connects TRBV29-1 to TRBJ2-3; 7 nucleotides agree with TRBD1. The V gene's germline CDR1 is SQVTM and CDR2 ANQGSEA. The length of the CDR3 is 15 residues. The ends lost 7 bases at V and 1 base at J; junction bases unmatched: 11. This chain's CDR3 is CSAETQGFGTDTQYF. As DNA, the CDR3 is TGCAGCGCCGAGACACAGGGGTTTGGCACAGATACGCAGTATTTT.

The rearrangement joins TRBV15 to TRBJ2-7; tentative D call: TRBD1 (6 bases). Trimming cost V 4 bases and J 4 bases, with 11 bases left between them. This CDR3 has 13 residues. Germline V CDR1 and CDR2: LNHNV, YYDKDF (reference sequence). The CDR3 bases are TGTGCCACCAGCATACCAGGGGTTTACGAGCAGTACTTC. Residues: CATSIPGVYEQYF.

This clone turned up a few times. The CDR3 is CASSQGLAGALAKNIQYF. The CDR3 region has the DNA TGTGCCAGCAGCCAAGGGTTAGCGGGGGCCCTAGCCAAAAACATTCAGTACTTC. J is TRBJ2-4 and V is TRBV4-2; 9 nucleotides align to TRBD2. V shed 1 base, J shed 0 bases, and the junction held 7 bases outside the gene matches. Germline loops: CDR1 LGHNA, CDR2 YNFKEQ. This CDR3 contains 18 residues.

The rearrangement links TRBV6-5 to TRBJ1-1, with TRBD1 identical over 8 bases. V was clipped by 0 bases and J by 3 bases; unmatched bases: 3. CDR1 is MNHEY, CDR2 SVGAGI, per germline. CDR3 length equals 15 residues. CDR3 loop: CASSYSGQGDTEAFF. The DNA of the CDR3 is TGTGCCAGCAGTTACTCAGGACAGGGTGACACTGAAGCTTTCTTT.

The chain is built from TRBV11-2 and TRBJ2-7; D is unresolved. The CDR3 runs 13 residues. The V gene's germline CDR1 is SGHAT and CDR2 FQNNGV. The V end was cut by 2 bases, the J end by 5 bases, with 10 bases between. CDR3 bases: TGTGCCAGCAGCTTAAAACTTGTGAACGAGCAGTACTTC. Translation gives CASSLKLVNEQYF. Full variable domain (rest looked up from reference TRBV11-2 and TRBJ2-7): EAGVAQSPRYKIIEKRQSVAFWCNPISGHATLYWYQQILGQGPKLLIQFQNNGVVDDSQLPKDRFSAERLKGVDSTLKIQPAKLEDSAVYLCASSLKLVNEQYFGPGTRLTVT.

The chain combines TRBV5-1 with TRBJ2-1, with 10 nucleotides matching TRBD2. Germline-derived CDR1 and CDR2 are SGHRS and YFSETQ. V lost 1 base to trimming and J lost 8 bases; unmatched junction nucleotides: 6. This CDR3 is 15 amino acids long. Here the CDR3 DNA reads TGCGCCAGCAGCTTGTCCGGGACTAGCGAGTATGAGCAGTTCTTC. It specifies CASSLSGTSEYEQFF. Full variable domain (remainder filled in from reference TRBV5-1 and TRBJ2-1): KAGVTQTPRYLIKTRGQQVTLSCSPISGHRSVSWYQQTPGQGLQFLFEYFSETQRNKGNFPGRFSGRQFSNSRSEMNVSTLELGDSALYLCASSLSGTSEYEQFFGPGTRLTVL.